The clone carrying this T cell receptor beta chain was counted between two and nine times. Its antigen is unidentified. This entry comes from a study of CD8 T cells in ankylosing spondylitis. Points from the study as a whole: In ankylosing spondylitis blood, a motif of roughly 8 highly homologous TCR beta variants appeared characteristic. Clones linked to the disease showed a CD8+ phenotype. They occurred at relatively low frequencies in peripheral blood. Disease-linked clones reportedly concentrated significantly in matched ankylosing spondylitis synovial fluid.

J was trimmed by 9 bases and V by 4 bases; bases with no gene match: 9. The CDR3 sequence is 15 residues long. Germline-derived CDR1 and CDR2 are SGHRS and YFSETQ. TCRdb used MiXCR to reprocess the 5' RACE reads, holding one entry per CDR3 protein. Among roughly 700,000 distinct CDR3 sequences listed, around 20% were seen once. The rearrangement links TRBV5-1 to TRBJ2-7; 14 bases line up with TRBD2. Sequenced sample: blood, either unsorted or a sorted T cell fraction (not recorded which). The sequence derives from a male donor with ankylosing spondylitis. The CDR3: CASSRDGTSGSVQYF. The CDR3 DNA follows: TGCGCCAGCAGCCGGGACGGGACTAGCGGGAGTGTGCAGTACTTC.